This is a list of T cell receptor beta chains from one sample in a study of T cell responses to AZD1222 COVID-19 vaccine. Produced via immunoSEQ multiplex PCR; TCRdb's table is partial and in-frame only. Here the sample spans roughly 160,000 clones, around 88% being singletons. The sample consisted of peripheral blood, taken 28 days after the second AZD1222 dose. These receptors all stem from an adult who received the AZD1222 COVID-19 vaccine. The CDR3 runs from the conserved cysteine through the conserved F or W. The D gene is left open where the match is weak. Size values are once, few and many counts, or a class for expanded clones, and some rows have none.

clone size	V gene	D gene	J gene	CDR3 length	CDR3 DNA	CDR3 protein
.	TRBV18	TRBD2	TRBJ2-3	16	TGTGCCAGCTCACCGGGACTAGCGGGCCCCACGAATACGCAGTATTTT	CASSPGLAGPTNTQYF
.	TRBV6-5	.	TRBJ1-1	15	TGTGCCAGCAGACAAGAAACGTGGATGAACACTGAAGCTTTCTTT	CASRQETWMNTEAFF
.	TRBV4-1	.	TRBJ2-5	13	TGCGCCAGCAGCCAGAGACCAGAAGAGACCCAGTACTTC	CASSQRPEETQYF
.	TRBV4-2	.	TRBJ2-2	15	TGTGCCAGCAGCCAACTCCAGGGTGACACCGGGGAGCTGTTTTTT	CASSQLQGDTGELFF
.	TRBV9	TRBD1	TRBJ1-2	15	TGTGCCAGCAGCGCGGCGACAGGGTTGAACTATGGCTACACCTTC	CASSAATGLNYGYTF
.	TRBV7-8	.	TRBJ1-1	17	TGTGCCAGCAGCTTAGGATTTCGAGCAGGAAGATACACTGAAGCTTTCTTT	CASSLGFRAGRYTEAFF
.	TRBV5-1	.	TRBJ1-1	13	TGCGCCAGCAGCTTGTTTACGGACACTGAAGCTTTCTTT	CASSLFTDTEAFF
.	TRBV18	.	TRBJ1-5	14	TGTGCCAGTCTCCTTACTACAGACAATCAGCCCCAGCATTTT	CASLLTTDNQPQHF
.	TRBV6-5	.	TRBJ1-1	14	TGTGCCAGCAGCGCGCAGGGGTTGAACACTGAAGCTTTCTTT	CASSAQGLNTEAFF
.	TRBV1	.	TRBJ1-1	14	TGCACCAGCAGCCAATACCTGTGGCAGCTTGAAGCTTTCTTT	CTSSQYLWQLEAFF
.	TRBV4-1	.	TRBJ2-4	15	TGCGCCAGCAGCCAAGACGTCCTAGCCAAAAACATTCAGTACTTC	CASSQDVLAKNIQYF
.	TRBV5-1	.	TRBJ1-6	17	TGCGCCAGCAGCTTGGTTCCGGCGAGCTCCTATAATTCACCCCTCCACTTT	CASSLVPASSYNSPLHF
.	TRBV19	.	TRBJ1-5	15	TGTGCCAGTAGTATTGCCGAGTATAGCAATCAGCCCCAGCATTTT	CASSIAEYSNQPQHF
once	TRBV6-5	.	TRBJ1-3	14	TGTGCCAGCAGTACTCAGGGCTCTGGAAACACCATATATTTT	CASSTQGSGNTIYF
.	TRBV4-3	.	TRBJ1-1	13	TGCGCCAGCAGCCAAATTTCGGGAACTGAAGCTTTCTTT	CASSQISGTEAFF
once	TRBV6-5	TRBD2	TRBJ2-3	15	TGTGCCAGCCGGACTAGCGGGGCTCACACAGATACGCAGTATTTT	CASRTSGAHTDTQYF
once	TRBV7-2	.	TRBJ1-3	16	TGTGCCAGCAGGTCTTGGGGTACCCTTTCTGGAAACACCATATATTTT	CASRSWGTLSGNTIYF
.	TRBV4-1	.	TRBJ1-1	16	TGCGCCAGCAGCCCCCTCGAGGGACACCCGAACACTGAAGCTTTCTTT	CASSPLEGHPNTEAFF